This T cell receptor beta chain was documented in a study of regulatory T cells in long-lasting Graves disease (dated by TCRdb to the early 2020s). Concerning the study at large: Newly diagnosed Graves' disease patients had taken antithyroid drugs for less than 3 months. This study used TCR sequencing and RNA sequencing of peripheral blood to compare persistent Graves' disease patients against newly diagnosed Graves' disease patients. The study took place in China and was registered as a clinical trial. A total of about 33 samples underwent TCR sequencing, from some 13 patients with persistent Graves' disease and 20 or so patients with newly diagnosed Graves' disease.

On the study overall, not on this receptor specifically: Patients with persistent disease shared more public clonotypes (about 2,700) than newly diagnosed patients did (more than 900). Preferential use of TRBV28, TRBJ1-2 and TRBJ2-5 was observed in persistent disease, whereas TRBV20-1 and TRBJ2-1 were favored in newly diagnosed disease. Lower TCR Shannon entropy and fewer highly expanded clones were observed in persistent Graves' disease patients than in newly diagnosed patients, which suggested clonal expansion. The small sample size was acknowledged by the authors as a limitation that may reduce accuracy. Sequencing and analysis were limited to the TCR beta chain. The study examined only peripheral blood because the primary lesion, thyroid tissue, could not be accessed.

The intended sense of this specimen's time point label: newly diagnosed GD, antithyroid drugs for less than 3 months. RNA was extracted from PBMCs in TRIzol for both TCR sequencing and RNA sequencing. Graves' disease was diagnosed according to American Thyroid Association guidelines. The patients came from an endocrinology department in Xi'an, China. From each patient, nine milliliters of peripheral blood was collected into an EDTA anticoagulant tube. Ficoll Paque Plus density gradient separation was used to isolate PBMCs, and no further T cell sorting was done. RNA quality was checked with an Agilent 2100 Bioanalyzer and agarose gel, and concentration with a NanoDrop 2000. The CDR3 has 14 amino acids, counting the end cysteine and phenylalanine. Just the 42-base CDR3 DNA is kept, in frame starting at base 1. The germline V gene sets CDR1 to SGHAT and CDR2 to FQNNGV. Germline trimming amounts to 4 bases on V and 5 bases on J, with 7 as the count of junction bases outside the gene matches.

This clonotype occurred many times. Its cognate antigen has yet to be identified. The record has no base qualities; no much larger clone is one base away. Receptors were amplified or captured by multiplex PCR. The run used an Illumina HiSeq 4000. To build TCR beta libraries, CDR3 regions were amplified by Arm-PCR using iRepertoire HTBI primers. Before sequencing, the PCR products went through gel purification. In the source study's methods: Gene usage analysis of CDR3 amino acid clonotypes relied on the roughly 67 TRBV and 14 TRBJ segments identified across samples. Filtered high-quality paired reads were merged into contigs using COPE and FqMerger. BLAST was used to align contigs to the IMGT TRBV, TRBD and TRBJ reference genes, and CDR3 was defined following IMGT. Clonotypes above 0.1% frequency were classified as highly expanded clones. Shannon entropy served as the measure of repertoire diversity, while the Gini coefficient captured V-J evenness. Public clonotypes were defined as clonotypes shared by more than one individual. TCRdb itself trimmed the public reads at Q25 with fastp, ran MiXCR and retained productive beta chains. Identical CDR3 proteins give one entry, which carries the most common genes and DNA. Clone size and V and J calls follow TCRdb, not the original study. A total of around 250,000 distinct CDR3 sequences appear in this sample, around 19% of them only once. The ten biggest clones cover 12% to 15% of the sample.

This same sample was also taken into another study, of T cells in Graves' hyperthyroidism and ophthalmopathy. As the second paper documents: Stable Graves' hyperthyroidism was defined as no progression to ophthalmopathy during 18 months of follow-up. Hyperthyroidism patients were aged 18 to 65 years and newly diagnosed, with disease duration of less than 2 months. Exclusion was applied to patients with uncontrolled infections, other autoimmune diseases, pregnancy or lactation. Diagnoses relied on clinical symptoms, serum thyroxine and TRAb, thyroid ultrasound and orbital computed tomography. The TCR CDR3 was subjected to a first round of RT-PCR using the HTBI primer set and the Qiagen OneStep RT-PCR kit. Blood samples also contained most of the expanded thyroid clonotypes (frequency above 0.001), which suggests that blood repertoires may reflect thyroid immune responses. A 13 V-J signature model separated ophthalmopathy from stable hyperthyroidism, with approximately 87% sensitivity and roughly 82% specificity in cross-validation and 80%/75% in testing. In validation, the model predicted progression to ophthalmopathy with roughly 66% sensitivity and 72% to 85% specificity, a median of 6.5 months before onset. To identify distinguishing TCR V-J signatures, a discovery cohort of roughly 100 patients was used, comprising 40 to 45 with Graves' ophthalmopathy and around 57 with stable Graves' hyperthyroidism. Whether ophthalmopathy could be predicted prospectively was tested in an independent validation cohort made up of approximately 19 hyperthyroidism patients plus 17 patients who later progressed to ophthalmopathy. The roughly 99 discovery patients were divided at random into training and test sets in a 7:3 ratio. The study also compared thyroid tissue and blood T-cell repertoires from roughly 6 Graves' hyperthyroidism patients. After blood sampling, hyperthyroidism patients were treated with methimazole at a starting dose of 30 mg daily, and ophthalmopathy patients were treated with high-dose intravenous methylprednisolone. A second multiplex PCR round built the libraries, followed by size selection and purification. The libraries were sequenced on an Illumina HiSeq2000 using paired-end 100 bp reads. SOAPnuke was used to process the raw data, throwing out any read that contained adapters or uncalled bases, had a mean Phred below 15, or lacked an exact constant-primer or identifier match. COPE v1.2.5 was used to merge high-quality paired reads, and clonotypes were defined as unique nucleotide sequences. MiTCR v1.1 was used to align the clonotypes against IMGT TRBV, TRBD and TRBJ reference segments. Analysis was restricted to V-J combinations with a frequency above 0.0001, which covered approximately 99% of repertoires. The TCS score was defined as F50 (clonal expansion) divided by E x V (chaos), with BLOSUM62-based TCRdist calculated between CDR3 peptides within each V-J. Welch's t-statistics and random forest reduced several hundred V-J features to roughly 13, which were used in a naive Bayes classifier (R e1071). No statistical method was used to fix the sample size in advance, and group allocation was not hidden from the investigators. The paper reports TCR Vbeta CDR3 sequencing of over 130 peripheral blood samples: around 45 ophthalmopathy, some 80 hyperthyroidism and approximately 17 progressor patients.

The chain was built from TRBV11-2 and TRBJ1-1; 7 central nucleotides agree with TRBD1. Sequenced material: peripheral blood mononuclear cells (PBMCs), taken at new diagnosis, from a patient treated with antithyroid drugs. The sequence was collected from a woman under 40 with Graves disease. Donor details come from another sample of the same person, matched by shared clones. The CDR3 protein is CASSSNRGRTEAFF. The DNA reads as follows: TGTGCCAGCAGCTCGAACAGGGGCAGGACTGAAGCTTTCTTT.